The count of the clone carrying this TCR beta chain is one. With 3 bases removed from V and 2 bases from J, the gap between germline ends came to 11 bases. Germline values: CDR1 MNHEY, CDR2 SMNVEV (reference sequence). The length of the CDR3 is 15 residues. These data belong to a study of CD8 T cells in Susac syndrome. TEMRA cells were enriched by FACS, while CD8+ and CD4+ T cells were obtained through a negative isolation that was performed magnetically. RNA, at about 0.45 to 1 ug, was reverse transcribed with random hexamers. It was immunoSEQ multiplex PCR that amplified TCR beta CDR3 across 54 Vbeta and 13 Jbeta. TCRdb analysed the immunoSEQ multiplex PCR reads with MiXCR anew, one entry per CDR3 protein. The data contain 200,000 to 250,000 distinct CDR3 sequences, about 93% of them singletons.

The material sequenced was CD8+ T cells from PBMCs. This receptor was identified in a human donor with multiple sclerosis. This sequence joins TRBV27 and TRBJ2-1; D gene ambiguous. The CDR3 sequence is CASSLRLTPYNEQFF. The CDR3 nucleotides read TGTGCCAGCAGTTTGAGGTTAACCCCCTACAATGAGCAGTTCTTC.